Here is one TCR beta chain with its context. One end of the junction is discordant with germline, which a read error may explain. PCR was performed using 60 Vbeta and 13 Jbeta primers. The assay was immunoSEQ multiplex PCR, and TCRdb's table has in-frame clones only and misses some. The profile shows 65,000 to 85,000 clones, roughly 80% of them singletons. This record comes from a study of cytomegalovirus exposure and HLA in healthy donors. This CDR3 contains 10 residues. The germline V gene encodes CDR1 MNHNS and CDR2 SASEGT. Material for sequencing was PBMCs. This rearrangement joins TRBV6-1 to TRBJ2-3; no reliable D call. This clonotype was obtained from a woman aged 40 to 50 in good health and CMV-seropositive. In DNA, the CDR3 is TGTGCCAGCAGCAGAGATACGCAGTATTTT. It yields the protein CASSRDTQYF.